The rows below give T cell receptor beta chains drawn from one sample of a study of CD8 T cells in ankylosing spondylitis. Each CDR3 protein gets one entry after TCRdb re-called the 5' RACE reads with MiXCR. Of about 360,000 distinct CDR3 sequences listed, over 12% are singletons. The sample consisted of blood, either unsorted or a sorted T cell fraction (not recorded which). These TCRs come from a male donor with ankylosing spondylitis or in good health (not recorded which). The CDR3 runs from the conserved cysteine through the conserved F or W. Fields, in order: clone size, V gene, CDR3 protein. Where a row states a size, it is once, few, many or the class of an expanded clone; other rows omit it.

>NA|TRBV10-1
CASSARAANEQFF
>NA|TRBV12-3/TRBV12-4
CASSIRGLVDYGYTF
>few|TRBV10-3
CAISESRGADTQYF
>few|TRBV5-1
CASSLDRDQNIQYF
>NA|TRBV12-5
CASGLVLGDRGPNEQFF
>NA|TRBV18
CASSPTRGQDYGYTF
>NA|TRBV5-1
CASSLGTGALDEQYF
>NA|TRBV4-1
CASSQDRWGSGLFF
>few|TRBV2
CASKSGRRGAGELFF
>few|TRBV5-1
CASSLAGGGQDGYTF
>few|TRBV5-1
CASSGTTNEKLFF
>NA|TRBV5-5
CASSLAKEPNTGELFF
>NA|TRBV12-3/TRBV12-4
CASSLRTRGDTQYF
>NA|TRBV7-9
CASSVNRVSNYGYTF
>NA|TRBV12-3/TRBV12-4
CASSPGTRNQPQHF
>few|TRBV11-2
CASILDWRTDTQYF
>NA|TRBV14
CASSQEARRSTDTQYF